These 30 T cell receptor beta chains originate from one sample sequenced in a study of Ad26.COV2.S vaccination and SARS-CoV-2 variants. TCRdb's table, derived via immunoSEQ multiplex PCR, lists solely in-frame clones and lacks some. The table lists some 320,000 clones, about 82% of them singletons, with under 2% in the top ten. Treatment of the sample: 15 to 20 received Ad26.COV2.S at low or high dose, single or two shots; about five received placebo; per-sample allocation not given. The samples date from day 63 after the first vaccine or placebo injection. This sample comprised peripheral blood, obtained in a trial of Ad26.COV2.S vaccine versus placebo. The origin of the receptors is a person aged 18 to 59 who received the Ad26.COV2.S COVID-19 vaccine or a placebo.

The chain uses TRBV2 and TRBJ1-5; perhaps TRBD1 as D (6 bases). CDR3 length: 15 amino acids. The germline V gene has CDR1 SNHLY and CDR2 FYNNEI. Trimming left V 4 bases short and J 1 base short, with 11 bases between. The DNA for the CDR3 is TGTGCCAGCAGTGCGGCCAGGGGAAGCAATCAGCCCCAGCATTTT. It codes for CASSAARGSNQPQHF.

This chain connects TRBV5-1 to TRBJ2-5; 8 bases fit TRBD1. Losses at the gene ends were 3 bases for V and 3 bases for J; bases not matched to a gene: 7. CDR1 and CDR2 from the germline V gene are SGHRS and YFSETQ. This CDR3 region has 15 residues. CDR3: CASSWNTGGEETQYF. In DNA form, the CDR3 reads TGCGCCAGCAGCTGGAACACAGGGGGAGAAGAGACCCAGTACTTC.

The rearrangement links TRBV6-5 to TRBJ2-7, with 8 bases fitting TRBD1. V shed 0 bases, J shed 9 bases, and the junction held 13 bases outside the gene matches. The CDR3 is 16 amino acids. Germline CDR1 is MNHEY and CDR2 is SVGAGI. The CDR3 is CASSYSMGQASYGQYF. CDR3 nucleotide sequence: TGTGCCAGCAGTTACTCCATGGGACAGGCGTCGTATGGGCAGTACTTC.

The chain carries TRBV4-2 and TRBJ2-1; D is possibly TRBD2 (6 bases). The CDR3 loop spans 14 amino acids. CDR1 and CDR2 (germline): LGHNA, YNFKEQ. V lost 1 base and J lost 9, with 13 bases in between. The DNA of the CDR3 is TGTGCCAGCAGCCAAGGACTAGGTCAGGGTGAGCAGTTCTTC. Amino acids: CASSQGLGQGEQFF.

V and J are TRBV7-9 and TRBJ2-4; D possibly uses TRBD1 or TRBD2 (5 bases each). The CDR3 has 17 amino acids. Looked up from germline, CDR1 is SEHNR and CDR2 is FQNEAQ (reference sequence). Trimming removed 0 bases at V and 0 bases at J, with 12 bases between. CDR3 amino acids: CASSLARGVLAKNIQYF. CDR3 nucleotides: TGTGCCAGCAGCTTAGCGCGAGGGGTCCTAGCCAAAAACATTCAGTACTTC.

V usage is TRBV5-1 and J usage is TRBJ1-2; D unclear. This CDR3 region has 14 residues. CDR1 is SGHRS and CDR2 is YFSETQ in the germline V gene. V lost 2 bases and J lost 2, with 10 bases in between. The CDR3 is CASSLASRNYGYTF. The CDR3, as DNA: TGCGCCAGCAGCTTAGCTTCCAGAAACTATGGCTACACCTTC.

V is TRBV7-2 and J is TRBJ1-2; D unresolved. Looked up from germline, CDR1 is SGHTA and CDR2 is FQGNSA. The V gene lost 3 bases and the J gene lost 0 bases, with 5 bases spanning the gap. The CDR3 totals 13 residues. The DNA for the CDR3 is TGTGCCAGCAGCTTCGGAACTAACTATGGCTACACCTTC. Amino acid sequence: CASSFGTNYGYTF.

This CDR3 reads CASSQDRTGGNTEAFF. CDR3 DNA sequence: TGTGCCAGCAGCCAGGACCGAACAGGGGGAAACACTGAAGCTTTCTTT. The chain links TRBV3-1 (or the pseudogene TRBV3-2) to TRBJ1-1, with 8 bases matching TRBD1. The trim removed 3 bases at V and 2 bases at J, leaving 8 bases unmatched. CDR1 is LGHDT and CDR2 is YNNKEL in the germline V gene (reference sequence). This CDR3 contains 16 residues.

The chain combines TRBV10-2 with TRBJ1-2; weak D call: TRBD1 (6 bases). Trimming removed 7 bases at V and 0 bases at J, with 21 bases between. Germline V lookup: CDR1 WSHSY, CDR2 SAAADI. The CDR3 totals 17 residues. CDR3 sequence: CASTELSGRTANYGYTF. CDR3 bases: TGCGCCAGCACCGAGCTTAGCGGGCGGACAGCTAACTATGGCTACACCTTC.

The chain joins TRBV6-1 to TRBJ1-5; 7 positions agree with TRBD1. V trimming: 3 bases; J trimming: 6 bases; junction bases outside the gene matches: 2. Germline V gene sequence: CDR1 MNHNS, CDR2 SASEGT. CDR3 length equals 13 residues. For the CDR3, the DNA is TGTGCCAGCAGTGACAGACAGGGTCAGCCCCAGCATTTT. This gives the protein CASSDRQGQPQHF.

This clone was counted a single time. This chain connects TRBV10-3 to TRBJ2-7; D unresolved. Per germline, CDR1 ENHRY and CDR2 SYGVKD. Trimming shortened V by 5 bases and J by 5 bases, and 10 bases separated the two germline ends. The CDR3 has 12 amino acids. CDR3 sequence: CAISSQSHEQYF. CDR3 nucleotide sequence: TGTGCCATCAGTAGCCAATCCCACGAGCAGTACTTC.

This clone was seen once. The chain links TRBV5-1 to TRBJ2-1; 8 bases align to TRBD2. This CDR3 has 16 amino acids. Trimming took 4 bases from V and 2 from J; bases not matched to a gene: 8. From germline, CDR1 is SGHRS and CDR2 YFSETQ. CDR3 DNA sequence: TGCGCCAGCAGCACCACCGTCGGGGGGGCCTACAATGAGCAGTTCTTC. Its translation: CASSTTVGGAYNEQFF.

This rearrangement joins TRBV2 to TRBJ2-5; weak D call: TRBD2 (7 bases). CDR3 size: 12 residues. V lost 6 bases and J lost 5, with 10 bases in between. Germline V gene sequence: CDR1 SNHLY, CDR2 FYNNEI. The CDR3 loop is CASRGGLETQYF. The CDR3 region has the DNA TGTGCCAGCAGGGGGGGGCTTGAGACCCAGTACTTC.

In this sample, this clone turned up once. V is TRBV7-9 and J is TRBJ1-3, with 10 bases lining up with TRBD1. Unmatched junction bases numbered 8, after V lost 5 bases and J lost 7 bases. Germline V gene lookup returns CDR1 SEHNR and CDR2 FQNEAQ (reference sequence). This CDR3 has 15 amino acids. The CDR3 spells CASSRVTGGGNTIYF. CDR3 DNA sequence: TGTGCCAGCAGCCGGGTGACAGGGGGCGGCAACACCATATATTTT.

On this clone: Other DNA sequences in the sample encode the same CDR3. The V gene is TRBV5-1, the J gene TRBJ1-2, with D perhaps TRBD1 (5 bases). Germline V gene sequence: CDR1 SGHRS, CDR2 YFSETQ. Trimming pared 2 bases from V and 2 bases from J, leaving 7 bases between. This CDR3 contains 13 residues. The CDR3 nucleotides read TGCGCCAGCAGCTTCGACAGAAACTATGGCTACACCTTC. Protein sequence: CASSFDRNYGYTF.

This chain uses TRBV6-1 with TRBJ2-6; D possibly corresponds to TRBD1 (5 bases). CDR3 length: 17 residues. Germline CDR1 reads MNHNS; CDR2 reads SASEGT. Trimming stripped 2 bases from V and 0 bases from J, with 11 bases between. CDR3 sequence reads: CASSEWGTLSGANVLTF. The CDR3 nucleotides are TGTGCCAGCAGTGAATGGGGCACCCTCTCTGGGGCCAACGTCCTGACTTTC.

The J gene is TRBJ2-7, the V gene TRBV2; 8 bases match TRBD2. CDR3 size: 14 residues. Losses at the gene ends were 6 bases for V and 2 bases for J; bases not matched to a gene: 6. In germline, CDR1 is SNHLY, CDR2 FYNNEI. CDR3 sequence reads: CASRYLAGPYEQYF. The DNA of the CDR3 is TGTGCCAGCAGATACTTAGCGGGACCCTACGAGCAGTACTTC.

This clone was seen more than once but under ten times. This chain joins TRBV28 and TRBJ1-1, with a possible D match to TRBD1 (5 bases). V was shortened by 5 bases and J by 7 bases, with 17 bases between the two germline ends. The V gene's germline CDR1 is MDHEN and CDR2 SYDVKM. The CDR3 length is 14 residues. In nucleotides, the CDR3 is TGTGCCAGCAGTACGGACCAGGGAAAACATGAAGCTTTCTTT. Translation gives CASSTDQGKHEAFF.

The rearrangement uses TRBV5-1 and TRBJ2-1; 8 positions agree with TRBD1. This CDR3 region has 16 residues. Germline CDR1 reads SGHRS; CDR2 reads YFSETQ. Losses at the gene ends were 5 bases for V and 0 bases for J; bases not matched to a gene: 7. CDR3 region: CASRDQGAGSYNEQFF. CDR3 nucleotides: TGCGCCAGCAGGGACCAGGGGGCGGGCTCCTACAATGAGCAGTTCTTC. Complete variable domain (other parts from reference TRBV5-1 and TRBJ2-1): KAGVTQTPRYLIKTRGQQVTLSCSPISGHRSVSWYQQTPGQGLQFLFEYFSETQRNKGNFPGRFSGRQFSNSRSEMNVSTLELGDSALYLCASRDQGAGSYNEQFFGPGTRLTVL.

Points on this clone: Other DNA sequences in the sample encode the same CDR3. The chain employs TRBV18 and TRBJ1-1; D call uncertain. The CDR3 covers 13 residues. Trimming took 3 bases from V and 1 from J, leaving 6 bases between them. Germline loops: CDR1 KGHSH, CDR2 LQKENI. This chain's CDR3 is CASSPRQNTEAFF. CDR3 sequence (DNA): TGTGCCAGCTCACCTAGACAGAACACTGAAGCTTTCTTT.

The V and J genes are TRBV27 and TRBJ1-2, with a possible D match to TRBD1 (6 bases). V lost 2 bases and J 2 bases, leaving 15 bases between the germline ends. Germline CDR1 reads MNHEY; CDR2 reads SMNVEV (reference sequence). This CDR3 spans 16 amino acids. CDR3 DNA: TGTGCCAGCAGTTTAAAGGGGAAAGGGGGAAACTATGGCTACACCTTC. Its translation is CASSLKGKGGNYGYTF.

The chain joins TRBV3-1 (or the pseudogene TRBV3-2) to TRBJ2-1; tentatively, D is TRBD2 (6 bases). CDR1 is LGHDT, CDR2 YNNKEL, per germline (reference sequence). The CDR3 loop spans 16 amino acids. V lost 1 base to trimming and J lost 4 bases, with 14 bases between them. For the CDR3, the DNA is TGTGCCAGCAGCCAAGGACCCCTAGCGCCTTACAATGAGCAGTTCTTC. Translating it yields CASSQGPLAPYNEQFF.

This chain joins TRBV19 and TRBJ1-6; D not resolved. V dropped 5 bases and J dropped 7 bases, with 6 bases sitting between them. CDR1 LNHDA and CDR2 SQIVND come from the germline V gene (reference sequence). The CDR3 is made up of 12 amino acids. CDR3 coding DNA: TGTGCCAGTAGTGAGCTCAATTCACCCCTCCACTTT. This codes for CASSELNSPLHF.

J is TRBJ2-7 and V is TRBV4-1; D is undetermined. The length of the CDR3 is 15 residues. V was pared by 5 bases and J by 6 bases, with 20 bases between. Germline-derived CDR1 and CDR2 are MGHRA and YSYEKL. The chain's CDR3 is CASSGISIKPLEQYF. The CDR3 DNA follows: TGCGCCAGCAGCGGTATCTCAATCAAACCCCTCGAGCAGTACTTC.

The sample holds a few counts of this clone. The chain links TRBV9 to TRBJ1-3, with 7 bases fitting TRBD1. Germline assignment: CDR1 SGDLS and CDR2 YYNGEE. The V segment lost 0 bases and the J segment 8 bases; nucleotides outside the gene matches: 5. This CDR3 contains 14 residues. CDR3 residues: CASSVAPGGDTIYF. The CDR3 nucleotides read TGTGCCAGCAGCGTAGCCCCAGGGGGGGACACCATATATTTT.

The chain recombines TRBV6-6 with TRBJ2-1, with D possibly matching TRBD2 (5 bases). Looked up from germline, CDR1 is MNHNY and CDR2 is SVGAGI (reference sequence). V gave up 8 bases and J gave up 7 bases, with 9 bases separating them. This CDR3 is built from 11 residues. CDR3 in DNA: TGTGCCAGCGGAGGACGAAATGAGCAGTTCTTC. This translates into CASGGRNEQFF.

This chain joins TRBV3-1 (or the pseudogene TRBV3-2) and TRBJ2-5; maybe TRBD2 (6 bases). The CDR3 contains 15 residues. Germline CDR1 LGHDT, CDR2 YNNKEL (reference sequence). Trimming cost V 1 base and J 4 bases, with 13 bases left between them. DNA of the CDR3: TGTGCCAGCAGCCAAGGTTTGCGGGGTGGAGAGACCCAGTACTTC. Its protein product is CASSQGLRGGETQYF.

The V call is TRBV5-1, the J call TRBJ2-1, with a possible D match to TRBD1 (6 bases). The CDR3 has 14 residues. The V end lost 0 bases, the J end lost 2 bases, and 6 bases lay between the germline ends. The V gene's germline CDR1 is SGHRS and CDR2 YFSETQ. CDR3 protein: CASSLGTAYNEQFF. The CDR3 coding sequence is TGCGCCAGCAGCTTGGGGACAGCCTACAATGAGCAGTTCTTC.

The V gene is TRBV6-6, the J gene TRBJ1-2, with D perhaps TRBD1 (5 bases). This CDR3 is 14 amino acids long. V lost 2 bases and J lost 4, with 11 bases in between. Germline V CDR1 and CDR2: MNHNY, SVGAGI (reference sequence). DNA for the CDR3: TGTGCCAGCAGTTACCAGGGAAACTCCTATGGCTACACCTTC. Translation: CASSYQGNSYGYTF.

This chain links TRBV3-1 (or the pseudogene TRBV3-2) with TRBJ2-2, with D perhaps matching TRBD1 or TRBD2 (5 bases each). Germline V lookup: CDR1 LGHDT, CDR2 YNNKEL (reference sequence). The CDR3 is 14 amino acids. Trimming removed 6 bases at V and 3 bases at J, with 11 bases between. CDR3 sequence: CASRSGRDTGELFF. The CDR3 DNA sequence: TGTGCCAGCAGATCGGGACGGGACACCGGGGAGCTGTTTTTT.